The sequence of this T cell receptor beta chain was determined in a study of Ad26.COV2.S vaccination and SARS-CoV-2 variants. Findings of the study overall: Vaccine and placebo groups showed comparable non-spike TCR breadth.

J lost 8 bases, V lost 5 bases, and 11 bases had no gene match. The CDR3 extends over 15 amino acids. Germline CDR1 is MNHEY and CDR2 is SVGAGI. Treatment defined: around 19 received Ad26.COV2.S at low or high dose, single or two shots; roughly five received placebo; per-sample allocation not given. Specimens were obtained on day 63 following the first vaccine or placebo injection. An 18-55-year-old adult in Boston served as donor. An Ad26 vector carrying the Wuhan-strain SARS-CoV-2 spike served as the vaccine. A note on this clone: Its target is not known.

Using immunoSEQ multiplex PCR, the repertoire was profiled, and TCRdb retains in-frame clones only, with some absent. The table shows over 400,000 clones, with 80% to 95% occurring only once. The sequencing used peripheral blood, collected in a trial of Ad26.COV2.S vaccine versus placebo. The clonotype comes from a person between 18 and 65 years old who received the Ad26.COV2.S COVID-19 vaccine or a placebo. The V call is TRBV6-5, the J call TRBJ1-4, with 7 bases identical to TRBD1. As DNA, the CDR3 is TGTGCCAGCAGTAGCCGAGGGGGCGCGGGGGAAAAACTGTTTTTT. Its protein is CASSSRGGAGEKLFF.